This entry is about one T cell receptor beta chain. The sample comes from a study of cytomegalovirus exposure and HLA in healthy donors. The CDR3 runs 14 residues. After removal of 5 bases from V and 1 base from J, the junction contained 4 bases not matched to a gene. CDR1 and CDR2 (germline): SGHDT, YYEEEE. The PCR was carried out with 60 Vbeta primers and 13 Jbeta primers. Data came from immunoSEQ multiplex PCR; TCRdb stores just in-frame clones and leaves some out. Its table lists about 200,000 clones. The sequenced sample was PBMCs. The V and J genes are TRBV5-6 and TRBJ2-5; TRBD1 matches 8 bases. This TCR derives from a girl aged 2 to 10 in good health and CMV-seropositive. DNA of the CDR3: TGTGCCAGCAGTTACGGACAGGGCCAAGAGACCCAGTACTTC. Its translation: CASSYGQGQETQYF.